The 26 T cell receptor beta chains below come from one sample, sequenced in a study of Ad26.COV2.S vaccination and SARS-CoV-2 variants. The repertoire was sequenced with immunoSEQ multiplex PCR; TCRdb's copy has only in-frame clones and lacks some. The table shows about 390,000 clones, with about nine tenths occurring only once. Treatment here: around 19 received Ad26.COV2.S at low or high dose, single or two shots; about 5 received placebo; per-sample allocation not given. Samples came from day 63 after the first vaccine or placebo injection. The source was peripheral blood, collected in a trial of Ad26.COV2.S vaccine versus placebo. Every receptor here comes from a person aged 18 to 59 who received the Ad26.COV2.S COVID-19 vaccine or a placebo.

The chain recombines TRBV9 with TRBJ1-2, with D perhaps TRBD1 (5 bases). CDR1 is SGDLS, CDR2 YYNGEE, per germline. The CDR3 consists of 13 residues. Trimming removed 3 bases from V and 3 bases from J, with 9 bases in between. The CDR3 is CASSEAGDYGYTF. Here the CDR3 DNA reads TGTGCCAGCAGCGAGGCGGGGGACTATGGCTACACCTTC.

This clone was found a few times. This chain uses TRBV5-1 with TRBJ1-6; D is ambiguous. The CDR3 consists of 14 residues. Germline CDR1 reads SGHRS; CDR2 reads YFSETQ. V shed 0 bases and J shed 6 bases, with 7 bases lying between them. Written as DNA, the CDR3 is TGCGCCAGCAGCTTGGACAGTGGTAATTCACCCCTCCACTTT. It specifies CASSLDSGNSPLHF.

This chain links TRBV28 with TRBJ1-2, with 7 bases identical to TRBD1. The CDR3 is made up of 16 amino acids. CDR1 MDHEN and CDR2 SYDVKM come from the germline V gene. The trim removed 4 bases at V and 8 bases at J, leaving 16 bases unmatched. The CDR3 protein is CASSSGTDTNGGGYTF. CDR3 DNA: TGTGCCAGCAGTTCCGGGACAGACACCAATGGGGGGGGCTACACCTTC.

The V call is TRBV7-2, the J call TRBJ2-5, with D unclear. The CDR3 is 14 amino acids. The V and J ends lost 6 bases and 1 base respectively, with 12 bases between them. Germline CDR1 is SGHTA and CDR2 is FQGNSA. CDR3 amino acids: CASRKKASQETQYF. CDR3 bases: TGTGCCAGCAGGAAAAAAGCCAGCCAAGAGACCCAGTACTTC. The full variable domain, rest sourced from reference TRBV7-2 and TRBJ2-5, is GAGVSQSPSNKVTEKGKDVELRCDPISGHTALYWYRQSLGQGLEFLIYFQGNSAPDKSGLPSDRFSAERTGGSVSTLTIQRTQQEDSAVYLCASRKKASQETQYFGPGTRLLVL.

V is TRBV29-1 and J is TRBJ2-1; 7 positions agree with TRBD2. V gave up 5 bases and J gave up 0 bases; unmatched junction bases: 4. CDR3 length equals 14 residues. Germline V gene data show CDR1 as SQVTM and CDR2 as ANQGSEA. In DNA, the CDR3 is TGCAGCGTTTCAGCGGGGAGCTCCTACAATGAGCAGTTCTTC. Translated: CSVSAGSSYNEQFF.

V and J are TRBV19 and TRBJ1-1, with a weak D call TRBD1 (5 bases). Trimming took off 6 bases at V and 0 bases at J, with 11 bases between the two ends. This CDR3 comprises 14 residues. The V gene's germline CDR1 is LNHDA and CDR2 SQIVND (reference sequence). The CDR3 DNA sequence: TGTGCCAGTAGGCCCCGGGACCTGAACACTGAAGCTTTCTTT. Protein: CASRPRDLNTEAFF.

This chain connects TRBV9 to TRBJ2-5; 12 nucleotides line up with TRBD1. Losses at the gene ends were 0 bases for V and 4 bases for J; bases not matched to a gene: 4. From germline, CDR1 is SGDLS and CDR2 YYNGEE. This CDR3 spans 16 amino acids. DNA of the CDR3: TGTGCCAGCAGCGTAGCAGGGACAGGGGGCCCAGAGACCCAGTACTTC. This encodes CASSVAGTGGPETQYF.

The chain employs TRBV5-4 and TRBJ1-2, with 10 nucleotides matching TRBD1. The CDR3 consists of 13 residues. The germline V gene has CDR1 SGHNT and CDR2 YYREEE (reference sequence). The trim removed 4 bases at V and 6 bases at J, leaving 3 bases unmatched. The CDR3 DNA follows: TGTGCCAGCAGCGGGACAGGGGTGGATGGCTACACCTTC. Its translation: CASSGTGVDGYTF.

The chain is built from TRBV7-2 and TRBJ1-3; no definite D call. CDR1 is SGHTA and CDR2 is FQGNSA in the germline V gene. The CDR3 extends over 12 amino acids. V shed 3 bases and J shed 9 bases, with 9 bases lying between them. The CDR3 region is CASSFRPSTIYF. The CDR3 DNA follows: TGTGCCAGCAGCTTCAGGCCAAGCACCATATATTTT.

The J gene is TRBJ2-7, the V gene TRBV30; D is uncertain. The CDR3 is made up of 13 amino acids. Trimming stripped 1 base from V and 2 bases from J, with 9 bases between. Germline values: CDR1 GTSNPN, CDR2 SVGIG (reference sequence). This CDR3 reads CAWSAGITYEQYF. CDR3 nucleotide sequence: TGTGCCTGGAGTGCTGGGATAACCTACGAGCAGTACTTC.

This clone has more than one count but fewer than ten. The chain employs TRBV4-1 and TRBJ1-2; TRBD1 matches at 9 bases. CDR1 MGHRA and CDR2 YSYEKL come from the germline V gene. Trimming took 3 bases from V and 8 from J; bases not matched to a gene: 4. The CDR3 extends over 13 amino acids. The CDR3 sequence is CASSHPGQGGYTF. The CDR3 DNA sequence: TGCGCCAGCAGCCATCCGGGACAGGGAGGCTACACCTTC.

This rearrangement joins TRBV28 to TRBJ1-2; maybe TRBD1 (5 bases). Germline CDR1 reads MDHEN; CDR2 reads SYDVKM. CDR3 length: 13 amino acids. Trimming took off 6 bases at V and 2 bases at J, with 10 bases between the two ends. As DNA, the CDR3 is TGTGCCAGCAGCTGGGGGGGAAACTATGGCTACACCTTC. Its protein product is CASSWGGNYGYTF.

This rearrangement joins TRBV28 to TRBJ2-5; the D gene could be TRBD1 or TRBD2 (5 bases each). The length of the CDR3 is 12 residues. Deletions cut 6 bases from V and 9 bases from J, with 14 bases between. In germline, CDR1 is MDHEN, CDR2 SYDVKM. Here the CDR3 reads CASRSQEVPQYF. The CDR3 nucleotides are TGTGCCAGCAGGTCACAGGAGGTTCCCCAGTACTTC.

The chain is built from TRBV7-9 and TRBJ2-7, with D unclear. The germline gives CDR1 SEHNR, CDR2 FQNEAQ (reference sequence). The CDR3 totals 13 residues. Trimming stripped 3 bases from V and 2 bases from J, with 8 bases between. CDR3 sequence (DNA): TGTGCCAGCAGCTTGACATACCCCTACGAGCAGTACTTC. This codes for CASSLTYPYEQYF. The full variable domain, its missing parts supplied by reference TRBV7-9 and TRBJ2-7, is DTGVSQNPRHKITKRGQNVTFRCDPISEHNRLYWYRQTLGQGPEFLTYFQNEAQLEKSRLLSDRFSAERPKGSFSTLEIQRTEQGDSAMYLCASSLTYPYEQYFGPGTRLTVT.

The V and J genes are TRBV7-8 and TRBJ2-3, with a tentative D call TRBD2 (5 bases). Germline V gives CDR1 SGHVS, CDR2 FQNEAQ. The CDR3 has 13 residues. Deletions cut 5 bases from V and 5 bases from J, with 11 bases between. The CDR3 coding sequence is TGTGCCAGCAGCCAAGCCCGGGGAGATACGCAGTATTTT. Protein sequence: CASSQARGDTQYF.

V is TRBV2 and J is TRBJ1-4; no definite D call. This CDR3 is 14 amino acids long. V dropped 6 bases and J dropped 8 bases, with 16 bases sitting between them. CDR1 and CDR2 (germline): SNHLY, FYNNEI. CDR3: CASSPGPVQEKLFF. The CDR3 DNA reads TGTGCCAGCAGCCCCGGACCGGTCCAAGAAAAACTGTTTTTT.

The chain joins TRBV5-4 to TRBJ2-7, with TRBD2 identical over 10 bases. CDR1 is SGHNT and CDR2 is YYREEE in the germline V gene (reference sequence). The CDR3 loop spans 16 amino acids. J lost 0 bases, V lost 4 bases, and 7 bases had no gene match. For the CDR3, the DNA is TGTGCCAGCAGCACGGGACTAGCGCACACCTCCTACGAGCAGTACTTC. It codes for CASSTGLAHTSYEQYF.

This chain joins TRBV7-8 and TRBJ2-7; D remains ambiguous. CDR1 SGHVS and CDR2 FQNEAQ come from the germline V gene. The V end lost 0 bases, the J end lost 0 bases, and 24 bases lay between the germline ends. CDR3 length equals 20 residues. CDR3 nucleotide sequence: TGTGCCAGCAGCTTAGCACGTTGGTTTGGTGGGTCGAAGAGCTCCTACGAGCAGTACTTC. Translation gives CASSLARWFGGSKSSYEQYF.

This sequence joins TRBV29-1 and TRBJ1-2; the D is unclear. Trimming left V 2 bases short and J 1 base short, with 14 bases between. The CDR3 runs to 15 residues. CDR1 is SQVTM, CDR2 ANQGSEA, per germline. The CDR3 nucleotides are TGCAGCGTTGAACCCCTCCAGGAGATTAACTATGGCTACACCTTC. It yields the protein CSVEPLQEINYGYTF.

The J gene is TRBJ2-6, the V gene TRBV6-5; D is ambiguous. V lost 2 bases, J lost 2 bases, and 7 bases lay in between. Looked up from germline, CDR1 is MNHEY and CDR2 is SVGAGI. The length of the CDR3 is 15 residues. The CDR3 is CASSYERAGANVLTF. For the CDR3, the DNA is TGTGCCAGCAGTTACGAAAGAGCTGGGGCCAACGTCCTGACTTTC.

The rearrangement joins TRBV9 to TRBJ1-4, with a weak D call TRBD1 (5 bases). This CDR3 region has 16 residues. V was pared by 0 bases and J by 0 bases, with 9 bases between. Germline V lookup: CDR1 SGDLS, CDR2 YYNGEE. The CDR3 here is CASSVADKATNEKLFF. The CDR3 nucleotides are TGTGCCAGCAGCGTAGCGGACAAGGCAACTAATGAAAAACTGTTTTTT. Full variable domain (remainder filled in from reference TRBV9 and TRBJ1-4): DSGVTQTPKHLITATGQRVTLRCSPRSGDLSVYWYQQSLDQGLQFLIQYYNGEERAKGNILERFSAQQFPDLHSELNLSSLELGDSALYFCASSVADKATNEKLFFGSGTQLSVL.

The chain carries TRBV11-3 and TRBJ1-1, with a possible D match to TRBD1 (6 bases). V lost 5 bases, J lost 1 base, and 11 bases lay in between. The V gene's germline CDR1 is SGHNT and CDR2 YENEEA. There are 14 residues in the CDR3. The CDR3 DNA follows: TGTGCCAGCAGCGCTCAGGGGTCGAACACTGAAGCTTTCTTT. Translation gives CASSAQGSNTEAFF. Full variable domain (missing parts from reference TRBV11-3 and TRBJ1-1): EAGVVQSPRYKIIEKKQPVAFWCNPISGHNTLYWYLQNLGQGPELLIRYENEEAVDDSQLPKDRFSAERLKGVDSTLKIQPAELGDSAVYLCASSAQGSNTEAFFGQGTRLTVV.

The chain recombines TRBV6-1 with TRBJ2-4; tentatively, D is TRBD1 (5 bases). The CDR3 is made up of 14 amino acids. V was cut by 8 bases and J by 3 bases, with 14 bases left in between. Germline CDR1 MNHNS, CDR2 SASEGT. The CDR3 sequence: CASRSQGRKNIQYF. The CDR3 nucleotides are TGTGCCAGCCGAAGCCAGGGCCGCAAAAACATTCAGTACTTC.

There are a few counts of this clone. Germline and junction disagree at one end, which may indicate a read error. The V and J genes are TRBV7-9 and TRBJ2-7; D gene unclear. This CDR3 contains 12 residues. The germline V gene has CDR1 SEHNR and CDR2 FQNEAQ (reference sequence). This CDR3 is CASSLSWNDQDF. Written as DNA, the CDR3 is TGTGCCAGCAGCTTAAGCTGGAACGACCAAGACTTC.

The chain has TRBV18 and TRBJ2-3, with unresolved D. Trimming left V 2 bases short and J 1 base short, with 13 bases between. This CDR3 is built from 16 residues. Germline assignment: CDR1 KGHSH and CDR2 LQKENI. This CDR3 reads CASSPVPGPGTDTQYF. For the CDR3, the DNA is TGTGCCAGCTCACCAGTGCCTGGACCGGGCACAGATACGCAGTATTTT.

This clone was seen once. This chain links TRBV5-1 with TRBJ1-2; no definite D call. The CDR3 sequence is 13 residues long. Per germline, CDR1 SGHRS and CDR2 YFSETQ. V was pared by 5 bases and J by 3 bases, with 11 bases between. CDR3 sequence reads: CASSPDGDYGYTF. The CDR3 DNA reads TGCGCCAGCAGTCCCGACGGTGACTATGGCTACACCTTC.